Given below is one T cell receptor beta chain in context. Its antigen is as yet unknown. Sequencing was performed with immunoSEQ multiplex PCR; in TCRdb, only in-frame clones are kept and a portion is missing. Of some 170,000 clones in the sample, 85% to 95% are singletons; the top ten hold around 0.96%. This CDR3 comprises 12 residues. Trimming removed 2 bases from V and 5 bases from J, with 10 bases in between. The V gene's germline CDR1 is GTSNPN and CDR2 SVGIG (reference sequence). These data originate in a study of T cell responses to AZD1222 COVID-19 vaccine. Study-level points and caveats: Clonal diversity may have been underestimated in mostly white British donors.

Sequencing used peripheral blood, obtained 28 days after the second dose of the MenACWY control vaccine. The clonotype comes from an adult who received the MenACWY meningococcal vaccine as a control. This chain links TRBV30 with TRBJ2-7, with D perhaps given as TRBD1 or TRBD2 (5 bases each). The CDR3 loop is CAWSRWGNEQYF. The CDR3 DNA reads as TGTGCCTGGAGTAGATGGGGGAACGAGCAGTACTTC. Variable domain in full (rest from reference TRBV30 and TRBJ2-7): SQTIHQWPATLVQPVGSPLSLECTVEGTSNPNLYWYRQAAGRGLQLLFYSVGIGQISSEVPQNLSASRPQDRQFILSSKKLLLSDSGFYLCAWSRWGNEQYFGPGTRLTVT.